This TCR beta chain was documented in a study of cytomegalovirus exposure and HLA in healthy donors. Overall study findings and caveats: Per a later analysis, HLA-associated TCR beta chains showed more clonal expansion than other, equally common TCR beta chains. 150 or so TCR beta chains were listed as cytomegalovirus-associated. V segments that were indistinguishable, TRBV6-2 and TRBV6-3 among them, were omitted from analysis.

V shed 1 base and J 6 bases; nucleotides not matched to a gene: 5. Per the germline V gene, CDR1 is SGHAT and CDR2 is FQNNGV. The CDR3 runs to 16 residues. A word on this clone: The antigen is undetermined.

13 Jbeta primers and 60 Vbeta primers were used for the PCR. The repertoire was sequenced with immunoSEQ multiplex PCR; TCRdb's copy has only in-frame clones and lacks some. The sample table includes approximately 120,000 clones. J is TRBJ2-2 and V is TRBV11-2, with TRBD2 matching 10 bases. Sequencing used PBMCs. This receptor was obtained from a man aged 25-45 years in good health and CMV-seronegative. CDR3 sequence: CASSLGRLAGAGELFF. Written as DNA, the CDR3 is TGTGCCAGCAGCTTAGGTCGGCTAGCGGGAGCCGGGGAGCTGTTTTTT.